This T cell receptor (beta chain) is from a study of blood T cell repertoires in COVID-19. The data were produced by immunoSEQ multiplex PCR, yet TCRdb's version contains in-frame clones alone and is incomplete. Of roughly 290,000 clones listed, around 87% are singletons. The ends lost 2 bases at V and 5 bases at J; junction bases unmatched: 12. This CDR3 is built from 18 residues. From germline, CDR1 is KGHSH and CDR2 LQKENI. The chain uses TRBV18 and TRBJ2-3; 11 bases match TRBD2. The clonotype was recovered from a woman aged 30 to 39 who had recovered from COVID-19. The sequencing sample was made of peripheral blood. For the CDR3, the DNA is TGTGCCAGCTCACCAGTGGGATGGACTAGCGGGTCTTTAGATACGCAGTATTTT. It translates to CASSPVGWTSGSLDTQYF. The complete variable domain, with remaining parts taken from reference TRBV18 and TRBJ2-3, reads NAGVMQNPRHLVRRRGQEARLRCSPMKGHSHVYWYRQLPEEGLKFMVYLQKENIIDESGMPKERFSAEFPKEGPSILRIQQVVRGDSAAYFCASSPVGWTSGSLDTQYFGPGTRLTVL.